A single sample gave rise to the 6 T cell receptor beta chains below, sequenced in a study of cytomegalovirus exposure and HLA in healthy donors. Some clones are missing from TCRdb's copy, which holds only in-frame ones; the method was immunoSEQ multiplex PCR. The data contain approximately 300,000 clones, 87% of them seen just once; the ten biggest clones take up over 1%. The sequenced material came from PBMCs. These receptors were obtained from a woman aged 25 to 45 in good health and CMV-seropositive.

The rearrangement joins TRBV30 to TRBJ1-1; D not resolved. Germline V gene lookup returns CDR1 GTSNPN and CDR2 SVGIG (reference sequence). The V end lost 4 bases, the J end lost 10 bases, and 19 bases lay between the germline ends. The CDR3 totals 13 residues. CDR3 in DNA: TGTGCCTGGACCCGGGCCACTTCGCCTGGAGCTTTCTTT. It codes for CAWTRATSPGAFF.

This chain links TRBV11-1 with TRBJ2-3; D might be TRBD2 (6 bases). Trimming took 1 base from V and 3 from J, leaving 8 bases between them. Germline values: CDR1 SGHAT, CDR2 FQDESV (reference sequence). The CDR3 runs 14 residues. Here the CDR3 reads CASSLVRGTDTQYF. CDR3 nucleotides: TGTGCCAGCAGCTTAGTTCGGGGGACAGATACGCAGTATTTT.

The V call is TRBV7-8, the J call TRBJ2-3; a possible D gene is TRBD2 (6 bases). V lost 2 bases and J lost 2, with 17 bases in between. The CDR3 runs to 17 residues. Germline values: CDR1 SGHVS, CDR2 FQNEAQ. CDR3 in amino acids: CASSLTQLPGLTDTQYF. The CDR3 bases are TGTGCCAGCAGCTTAACACAACTTCCGGGACTCACAGATACGCAGTATTTT.

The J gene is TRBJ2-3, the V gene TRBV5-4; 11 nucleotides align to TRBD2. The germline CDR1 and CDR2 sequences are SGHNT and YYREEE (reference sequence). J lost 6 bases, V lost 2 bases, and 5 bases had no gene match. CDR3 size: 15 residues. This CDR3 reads CASSFSGGAIDTQYF. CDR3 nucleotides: TGTGCCAGCAGCTTTAGCGGGGGGGCCATTGATACGCAGTATTTT.

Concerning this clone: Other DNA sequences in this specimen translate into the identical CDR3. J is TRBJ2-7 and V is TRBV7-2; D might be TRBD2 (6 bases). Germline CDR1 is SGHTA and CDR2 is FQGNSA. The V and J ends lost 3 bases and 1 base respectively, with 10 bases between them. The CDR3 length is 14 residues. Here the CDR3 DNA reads TGTGCCAGCAGCTTTTCCGGAGGGTCCTACGAGCAGTACTTC. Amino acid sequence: CASSFSGGSYEQYF.

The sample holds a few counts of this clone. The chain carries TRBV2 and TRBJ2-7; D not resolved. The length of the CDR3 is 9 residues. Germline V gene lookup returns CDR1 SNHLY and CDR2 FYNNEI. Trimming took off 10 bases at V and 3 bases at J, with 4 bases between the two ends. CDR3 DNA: TGTGCCATCCGCTACGAGCAGTACTTC. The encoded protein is CAIRYEQYF. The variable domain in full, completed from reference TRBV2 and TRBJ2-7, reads EPEVTQTPSHQVTQMGQEVILRCVPISNHLYFYWYRQILGQKVEFLVSFYNNEISEKSEIFDDQFSVERPDGSNFTLKIRSTKLEDSAMYFCAIRYEQYFGPGTRLTVT.